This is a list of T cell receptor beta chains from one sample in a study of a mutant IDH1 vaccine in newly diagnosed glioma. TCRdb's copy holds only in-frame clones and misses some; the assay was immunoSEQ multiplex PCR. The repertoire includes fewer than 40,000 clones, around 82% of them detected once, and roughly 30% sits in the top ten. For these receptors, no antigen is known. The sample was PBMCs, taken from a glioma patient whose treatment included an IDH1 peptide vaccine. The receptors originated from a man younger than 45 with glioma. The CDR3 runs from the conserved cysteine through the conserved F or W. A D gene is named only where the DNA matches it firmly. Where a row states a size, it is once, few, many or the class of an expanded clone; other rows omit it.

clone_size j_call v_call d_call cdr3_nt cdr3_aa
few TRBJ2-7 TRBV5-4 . TGTGCCAGCAGCTTGGACCGGGACCTCTACGAGCAGTACTTC CASSLDRDLYEQYF
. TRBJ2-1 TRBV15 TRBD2 TGTGCCACCAGCAGAGATTTAAGCGGGGCCCGGCCGCGGTTCTTC CATSRDLSGARPRFF
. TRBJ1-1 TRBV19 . TGTGCCAGTAGTCAGGGGCCGGTTACTGAAGCTTTCTTT CASSQGPVTEAFF
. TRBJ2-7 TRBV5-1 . TGCGCCAGCAGCTCGGAAGTGACCTACGAGCAGTACTTC CASSSEVTYEQYF
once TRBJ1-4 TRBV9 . TGTGCCAGCAGCGTGGGGGAGGGTAAACTGTTTTTT CASSVGEGKLFF
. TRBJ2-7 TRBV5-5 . TGTGCCAGCAGCCGGACACCTACCTACGAGCAGTACTTC CASSRTPTYEQYF
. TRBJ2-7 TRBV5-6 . TGTGCCAGCAGCTTCGGGAACGAGCAGTACTTC CASSFGNEQYF
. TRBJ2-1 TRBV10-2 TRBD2 TGCGCCAGCAGTCACAGGACTAGCGCCTACAATGAGCAGTTCTTC CASSHRTSAYNEQFF
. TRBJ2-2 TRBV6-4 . TGTGCCAGCAGTGACCAAATCTCCGGGGAGCTGTTTTTT CASSDQISGELFF
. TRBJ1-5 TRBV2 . TGTGCCAGCAGTGAAGGGCTGAATCAGCCCCAGCATTTT CASSEGLNQPQHF
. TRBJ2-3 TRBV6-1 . TGTGCCACCAACAGGGGAGGAACAGATACGCAGTATTTT CATNRGGTDTQYF
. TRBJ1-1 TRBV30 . TGTGCCTGGAGTATAGCCACTGAAGCTTTCTTT CAWSIATEAFF
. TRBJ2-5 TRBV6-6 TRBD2 TGTGCCAGCAGTTACCTGGCTAGCGGGAAAGAGACCCAGTACTTC CASSYLASGKETQYF
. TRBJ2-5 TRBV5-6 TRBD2 TGTGCCAGCAGCTTCACCTTACCGGGACTAGCTCGGGAGACCCAGTACTTC CASSFTLPGLARETQYF
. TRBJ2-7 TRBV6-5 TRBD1 TGTGCCAGCAGTTACACCCAGGGGGTAGCCTACGAGCAGTACTTC CASSYTQGVAYEQYF
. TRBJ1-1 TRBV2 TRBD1 TGTGCCAGCAGTGACCACAGGGGGCGGGCTGAAGCTTTCTTT CASSDHRGRAEAFF
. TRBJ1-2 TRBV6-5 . TGTGCCAGCAGTTACTCGCGGGGGCCTGGCTACACCTTC CASSYSRGPGYTF
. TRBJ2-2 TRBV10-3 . TGTGCCATCAGGAGACAGGGAGGAGGGGGGGAGCTGTTTTTT CAIRRQGGGGELFF
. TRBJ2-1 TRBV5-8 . TGTGCCAGCAGCTTGGTCCTGCGGGCGTACAATGAGCAGTTCTTC CASSLVLRAYNEQFF
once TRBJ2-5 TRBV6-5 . TGTGCCAGCAGTTATCGAGACAGTGCCTTCCAAGAGACCCAGTACTTC CASSYRDSAFQETQYF
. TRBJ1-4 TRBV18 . TGTGCCAGCTCACCAGTATTAGGCAGCGTAAATGAAAAACTGTTTTTT CASSPVLGSVNEKLFF
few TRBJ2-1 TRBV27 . TGTGCCAGCAGTTTATCACCGAGGGACAATGAGCAGTTCTTC CASSLSPRDNEQFF
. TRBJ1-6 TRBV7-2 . TGTGCCAGCAGCCTACCATCGGGGCGCTTTCTATATTCACCCCTCCACTTT CASSLPSGRFLYSPLHF
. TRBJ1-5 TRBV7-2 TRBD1 TGTGCCAGCAGCCGACAGGGGGGAAGCAATCAGCCCCAGCATTTT CASSRQGGSNQPQHF
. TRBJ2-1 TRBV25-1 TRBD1 TGTGCCAGCAGTGCGTGGCCTACAGGGGTCGGCGATGAGCAGTTCTTC CASSAWPTGVGDEQFF
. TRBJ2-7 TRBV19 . TGTGCCAGTAGTACTCCGACGCGTACCTACGAGCAGTACTTC CASSTPTRTYEQYF
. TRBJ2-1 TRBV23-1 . TGCGCCAGCAGTCAAGGGGCCCACAATGAGCAGTTCTTC CASSQGAHNEQFF
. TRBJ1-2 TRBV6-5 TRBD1 TGTGCCAGCAGTTCCCCGGGACAGGCGAACTATGGCTACACCTTC CASSSPGQANYGYTF
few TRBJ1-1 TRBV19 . TGTGCCAGCACGGCGACAGGACCGGCTTTCTTT CASTATGPAFF
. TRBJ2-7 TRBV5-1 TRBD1 TGCGCCAGCAGCTTGTCAGGGACAGGGGAACTCGAGCAGTACTTC CASSLSGTGELEQYF
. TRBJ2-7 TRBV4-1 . TGCGCCAGCAGCCAAGAGCACCGTATCTACGAGCAGTACTTC CASSQEHRIYEQYF
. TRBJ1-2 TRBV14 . TGTGCCAGCAGCCAAGCAGGGGTCGATGGCTACACCTTC CASSQAGVDGYTF
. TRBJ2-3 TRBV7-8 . TGTGCCAGCAGCGGGACAACTGGCACAGATACGCAGTATTTT CASSGTTGTDTQYF
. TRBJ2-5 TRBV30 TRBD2 TGTGCCGGAAGGACTAGACGAGGGTTGGAGACCCAGTACTTC CAGRTRRGLETQYF
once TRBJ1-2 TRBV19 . TGTGCCAGTAGTATAGGGCGTAACTATGGCTACACCTTC CASSIGRNYGYTF
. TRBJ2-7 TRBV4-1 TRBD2 TGCGCCAGCAGCCAAGGGGCGGGGGGCTCCTACGAGCAGTACTTC CASSQGAGGSYEQYF
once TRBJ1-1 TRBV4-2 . TGTGCCAGCAGCCAAGATACATGGCAGAACACTGAAGCTTTCTTT CASSQDTWQNTEAFF
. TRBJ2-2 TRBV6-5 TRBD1 TGTGCCAGCAGCCTACAGGGGGCGCTCCCCGGGGAGCTGTTTTTT CASSLQGALPGELFF
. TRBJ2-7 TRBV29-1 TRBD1 TGCAGCGTTTCCGGGACAGCCTACGAGCAGTACTTC CSVSGTAYEQYF